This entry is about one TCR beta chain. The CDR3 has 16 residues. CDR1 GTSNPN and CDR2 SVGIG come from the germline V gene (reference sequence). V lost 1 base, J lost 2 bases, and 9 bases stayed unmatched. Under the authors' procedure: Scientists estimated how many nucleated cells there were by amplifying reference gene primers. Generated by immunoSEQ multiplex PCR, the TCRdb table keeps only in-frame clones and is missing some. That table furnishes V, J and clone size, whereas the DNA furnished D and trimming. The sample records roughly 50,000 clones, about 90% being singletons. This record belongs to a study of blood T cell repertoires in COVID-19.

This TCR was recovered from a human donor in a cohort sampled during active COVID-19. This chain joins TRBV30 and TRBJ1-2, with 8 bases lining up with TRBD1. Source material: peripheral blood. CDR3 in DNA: TGTGCCTGGAGTGCCTCCGGGACAGGTCGAAACTATGGCTACACCTTC. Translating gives CAWSASGTGRNYGYTF. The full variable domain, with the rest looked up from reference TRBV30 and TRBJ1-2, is SQTIHQWPATLVQPVGSPLSLECTVEGTSNPNLYWYRQAAGRGLQLLFYSVGIGQISSEVPQNLSASRPQDRQFILSSKKLLLSDSGFYLCAWSASGTGRNYGYTFGSGTRLTVV.